The clone carrying this TCR beta chain was seen a few times. The antigen is undetermined. The CDR3 is 14 residues long. Germline lookup yields CDR1 SGHNT and CDR2 YYREEE (reference sequence). The V and J ends lost 1 base and 4 bases respectively, with 11 bases between them. This specimen comes from a study of T-cell memory formation after mild COVID-19. For the study at large: TCR clustering was largely donor specific.

TCRdb re-analysed the 5' RACE reads in MiXCR, keeping a single row per CDR3 protein. There are fewer than 350,000 distinct CDR3 sequences in the sample; approximately 14% occur only once, and roughly a fifth lies in the top ten. The study, taken as a whole, reports: Shrinking CD4+ clones resided mostly in CM and EM, and CD8+ ones in EMRA.

J is TRBJ1-1 and V is TRBV5-4; D might be TRBD1 (6 bases). This TCR was recovered from a man younger than 30 who had mild COVID-19 (a few samples of this study predate the infection). Cell type and time point are not known. The source material was PBMCs or a T cell subset sorted from them (not recorded which). CDR3 in amino acids: CASSLLGAGTEAFF. As DNA, the CDR3 is TGTGCCAGCAGCTTGTTGGGGGCGGGCACTGAAGCTTTCTTT.